The 7 T cell receptor beta chains presented below share a single source sample, sequenced in a study of CD8+CD57+ T cells in acquired aplastic anemia. TCR beta VDJ and CDR3 profiling used genomic DNA as template. A single record per CDR3 protein comes from TCRdb applying MiXCR to the reads. The data show more than 45,000 distinct CDR3 sequences, approximately 54% seen once. Sequenced patients had shown CD8+CD57+ cell expansion by flow cytometry. The specimen sequenced was sorted CD4+, CD8+, or CD8+CD57+ T cells (not recorded which) from PBMCs. All receptors derive from a human donor with aplastic anemia.

This sequence joins TRBV29-1 and TRBJ2-1; no definite D call. The V gene lost 4 bases and the J gene lost 5 bases, with 3 bases spanning the gap. The CDR3 is 10 amino acids. CDR1 SQVTM and CDR2 ANQGSEA come from the germline V gene. The DNA of the CDR3 is TGCAGCGTTGCCCACAATGAGCAGTTCTTC. Protein: CSVAHNEQFF.

The V call is TRBV7-2, the J call TRBJ1-2, with D unresolved. Deletions cut 5 bases from V and 3 bases from J, with 10 bases between. CDR1 is SGHTA, CDR2 FQGNSA, per germline. The CDR3 length is 13 residues. The CDR3 spells CASSQSVDYGYTF. The CDR3 DNA is TGTGCCAGCAGCCAATCGGTAGACTATGGCTACACCTTC.

The chain is built from TRBV24-1 and TRBJ2-1; tentatively, D is TRBD1 or TRBD2 (6 bases each). The CDR3 is 15 amino acids. Per the germline V gene, CDR1 is KGHDR and CDR2 is SFDVKD. Trimming cost V 4 bases and J 4 bases, with 13 bases left between them. Written as DNA, the CDR3 is TGTGCCACCAGTGACGGGGGCTTGAAGTACAATGAGCAGTTCTTC. Encoded protein: CATSDGGLKYNEQFF.

This clonotype was detected ten times or more. This chain joins TRBV7-9 and TRBJ1-2; 9 bases agree with TRBD1. There are 15 residues in the CDR3. Trimming took 5 bases from V and 2 from J; bases not matched to a gene: 6. In germline, CDR1 is SEHNR, CDR2 FQNEAQ (reference sequence). CDR3 nucleotide sequence: TGTGCCAGCAGCGCAGGACAGGGGTCAAACTATGGCTACACCTTC. Residues: CASSAGQGSNYGYTF.

The V and J genes are TRBV20-1 and TRBJ1-1; no definite D call. Trimming removed 2 bases from V and 1 base from J, with 5 bases in between. The CDR3 is made up of 12 amino acids. Germline V CDR1 and CDR2: DFQATT, SNEGSKA (reference sequence). CDR3 bases: TGCAGTGCTAGAAGACAGAACACTGAAGCTTTCTTT. Translated: CSARRQNTEAFF.

This clonotype showed up just a few times. The chain carries TRBV6-1 and TRBJ2-3; D is unresolved. This CDR3 is built from 17 residues. The V gene lost 1 base and the J gene lost 2 bases, with 16 bases spanning the gap. Germline values: CDR1 MNHNS, CDR2 SASEGT. The CDR3 DNA sequence: TGTGCCAGCAGTGAAGTGGCAGGCGGACCTCACACAGATACGCAGTATTTT. Its translation is CASSEVAGGPHTDTQYF.

The V gene is TRBV15, the J gene TRBJ1-5, with unresolved D. V was pared by 5 bases and J by 6 bases, with 14 bases between. Germline V gene data show CDR1 as LNHNV and CDR2 as YYDKDF (reference sequence). This CDR3 contains 14 residues. CDR3 amino acids: CATSPDGEVQPQHF. Written as DNA, the CDR3 is TGTGCCACCAGCCCGGACGGAGAGGTTCAGCCCCAGCATTTT.